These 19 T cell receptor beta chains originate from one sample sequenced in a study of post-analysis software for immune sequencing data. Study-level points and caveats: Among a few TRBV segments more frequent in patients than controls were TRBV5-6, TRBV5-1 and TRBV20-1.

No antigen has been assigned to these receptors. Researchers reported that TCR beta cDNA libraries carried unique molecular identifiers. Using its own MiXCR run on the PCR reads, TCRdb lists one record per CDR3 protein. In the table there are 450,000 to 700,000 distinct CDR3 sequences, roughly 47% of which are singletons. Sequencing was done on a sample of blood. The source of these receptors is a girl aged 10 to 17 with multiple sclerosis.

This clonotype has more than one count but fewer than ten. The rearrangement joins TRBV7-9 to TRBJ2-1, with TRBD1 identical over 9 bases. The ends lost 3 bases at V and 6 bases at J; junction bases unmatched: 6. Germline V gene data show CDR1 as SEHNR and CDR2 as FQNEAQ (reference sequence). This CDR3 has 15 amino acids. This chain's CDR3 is CASSFSGQGINEQFF. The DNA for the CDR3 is TGTGCCAGCAGCTTTTCGGGACAGGGTATCAATGAGCAGTTCTTC.

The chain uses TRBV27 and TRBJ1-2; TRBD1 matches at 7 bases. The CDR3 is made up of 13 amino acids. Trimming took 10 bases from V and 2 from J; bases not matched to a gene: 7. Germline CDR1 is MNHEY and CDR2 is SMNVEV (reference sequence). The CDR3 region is CATADRRNYGYTF. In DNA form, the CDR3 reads TGTGCCACCGCGGACAGGCGCAACTATGGCTACACCTTC.

The CDR3 reads CASSSPGTGIGYTF. The DNA of the CDR3 is TGTGCCAGCAGTTCCCCGGGGACAGGGATTGGCTACACCTTC. The chain employs TRBV12-3 or TRBV12-4 and TRBJ1-2; 9 bases match TRBD1. The CDR3 totals 14 residues. After removal of 4 bases from V and 7 bases from J, the junction contained 7 bases not matched to a gene.

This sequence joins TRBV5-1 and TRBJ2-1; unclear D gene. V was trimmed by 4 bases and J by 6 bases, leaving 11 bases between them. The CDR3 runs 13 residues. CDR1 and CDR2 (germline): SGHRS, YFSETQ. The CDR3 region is CASSHGSSNEQFF. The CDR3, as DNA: TGCGCCAGCAGCCACGGATCGTCCAATGAGCAGTTCTTC.

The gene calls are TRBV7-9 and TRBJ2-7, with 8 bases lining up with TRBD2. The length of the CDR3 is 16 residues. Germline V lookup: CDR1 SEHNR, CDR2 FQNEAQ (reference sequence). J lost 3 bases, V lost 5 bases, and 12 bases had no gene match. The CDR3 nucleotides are TGTGCCAGCAGCCCTCCCCCCAGCGGGGGCCTCTACGAGCAGTACTTC. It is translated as CASSPPPSGGLYEQYF.

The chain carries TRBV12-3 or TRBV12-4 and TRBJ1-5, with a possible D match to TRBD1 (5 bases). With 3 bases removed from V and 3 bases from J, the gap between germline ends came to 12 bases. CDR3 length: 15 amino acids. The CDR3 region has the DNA TGTGCCAGCAGTTTGAGTGGGGGGGTCAATCAGCCCCAGCATTTT. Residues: CASSLSGGVNQPQHF.

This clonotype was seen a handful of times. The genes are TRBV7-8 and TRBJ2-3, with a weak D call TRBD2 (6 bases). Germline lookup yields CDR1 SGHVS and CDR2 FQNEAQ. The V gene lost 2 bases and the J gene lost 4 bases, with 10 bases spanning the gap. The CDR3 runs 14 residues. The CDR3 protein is CASSLSRGSDTQYF. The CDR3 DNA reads TGTGCCAGCAGCTTATCGCGGGGATCAGATACGCAGTATTTT.

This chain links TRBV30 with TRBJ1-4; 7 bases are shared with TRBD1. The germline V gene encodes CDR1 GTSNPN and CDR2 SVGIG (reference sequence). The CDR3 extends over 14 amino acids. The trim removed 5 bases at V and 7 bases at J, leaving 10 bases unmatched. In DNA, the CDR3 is TGTGCCTGGGGGACTGACAGGGACCGTGAAAAACTGTTTTTT. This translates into CAWGTDRDREKLFF.

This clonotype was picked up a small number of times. As DNA, the CDR3 is TGTGCCAGCAGTTTACAGGGAGGCGGTGAAAAACTGTTTTTT. It specifies CASSLQGGGEKLFF. The chain couples TRBV12-3 or TRBV12-4 to TRBJ1-4; TRBD1 is a possible D gene (5 bases). The CDR3 is 14 residues long. V lost 2 bases and J lost 7, with 11 bases in between.

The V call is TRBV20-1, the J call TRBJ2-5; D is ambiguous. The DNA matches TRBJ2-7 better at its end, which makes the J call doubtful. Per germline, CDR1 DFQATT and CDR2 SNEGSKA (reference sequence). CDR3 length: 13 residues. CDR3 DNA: TGCAGTGCGGGAACCTCGTTATTCGGCGAGCAGTACTTC. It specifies CSAGTSLFGEQYF.

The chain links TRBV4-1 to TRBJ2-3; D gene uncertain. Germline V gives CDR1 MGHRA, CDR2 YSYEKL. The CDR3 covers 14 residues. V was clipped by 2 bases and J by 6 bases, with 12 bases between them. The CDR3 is CASSQNTGQDTQYF. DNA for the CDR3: TGCGCCAGCAGCCAAAACACTGGCCAGGATACGCAGTATTTT.

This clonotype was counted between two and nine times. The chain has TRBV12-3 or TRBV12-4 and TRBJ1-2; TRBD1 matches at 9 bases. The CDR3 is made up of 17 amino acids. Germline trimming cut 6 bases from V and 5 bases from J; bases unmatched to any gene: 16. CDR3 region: CASSPPGTGFSLYGYTF. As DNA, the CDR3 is TGTGCCAGCAGCCCCCCCGGGACAGGGTTTTCGTTGTATGGCTACACCTTC.

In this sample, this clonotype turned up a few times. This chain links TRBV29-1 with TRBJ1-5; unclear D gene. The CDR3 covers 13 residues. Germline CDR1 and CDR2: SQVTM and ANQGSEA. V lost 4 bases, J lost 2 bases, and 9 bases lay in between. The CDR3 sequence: CSVGGLGNQPQHF. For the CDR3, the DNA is TGCAGCGTTGGGGGATTGGGCAATCAGCCCCAGCATTTT.

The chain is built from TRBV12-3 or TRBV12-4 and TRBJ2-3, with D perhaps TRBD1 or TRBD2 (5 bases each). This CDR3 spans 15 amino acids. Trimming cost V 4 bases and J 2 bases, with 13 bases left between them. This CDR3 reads CASSSNRDHTDTQYF. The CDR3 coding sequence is TGTGCCAGCAGTTCGAACCGGGACCACACAGATACGCAGTATTTT.

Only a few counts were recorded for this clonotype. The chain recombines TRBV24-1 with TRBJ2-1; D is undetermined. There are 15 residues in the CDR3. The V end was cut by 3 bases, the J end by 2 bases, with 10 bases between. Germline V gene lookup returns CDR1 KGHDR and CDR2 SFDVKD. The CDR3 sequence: CATSDPTSPYNEQFF. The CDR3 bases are TGTGCCACCAGTGATCCCACGAGCCCCTACAATGAGCAGTTCTTC.

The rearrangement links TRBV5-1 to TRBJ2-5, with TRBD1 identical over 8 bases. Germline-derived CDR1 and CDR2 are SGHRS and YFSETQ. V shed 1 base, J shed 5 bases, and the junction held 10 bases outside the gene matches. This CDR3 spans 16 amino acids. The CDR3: CASSLLGRDRKETQYF. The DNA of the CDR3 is TGCGCCAGCAGCTTGTTGGGCCGGGACAGGAAGGAGACCCAGTACTTC.

CDR3 in amino acids: CASSLWMGQRGTYNEQFF. The CDR3 DNA follows: TGTGCCAGCAGTTTATGGATGGGTCAGCGGGGGACTTACAATGAGCAGTTCTTC. V gene TRBV12-3 or TRBV12-4 combines with J gene TRBJ2-1; TRBD2 agrees at 8 bases. The CDR3 loop spans 18 amino acids. Trimming cost V 2 bases and J 4 bases; bases outside gene matches: 13.

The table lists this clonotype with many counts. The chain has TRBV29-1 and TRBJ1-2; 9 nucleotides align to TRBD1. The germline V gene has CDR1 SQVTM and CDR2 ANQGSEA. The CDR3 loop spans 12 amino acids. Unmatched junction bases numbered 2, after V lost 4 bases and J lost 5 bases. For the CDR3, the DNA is TGCAGCGTTGCACAGGGGGCGTATGGCTACACCTTC. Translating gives CSVAQGAYGYTF.

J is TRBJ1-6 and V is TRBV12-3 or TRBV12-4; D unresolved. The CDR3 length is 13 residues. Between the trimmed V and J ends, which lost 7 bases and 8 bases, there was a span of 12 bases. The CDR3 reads CASTDRLDSPLHF. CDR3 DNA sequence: TGTGCCAGCACCGATCGTCTGGATTCACCCCTCCACTTT.